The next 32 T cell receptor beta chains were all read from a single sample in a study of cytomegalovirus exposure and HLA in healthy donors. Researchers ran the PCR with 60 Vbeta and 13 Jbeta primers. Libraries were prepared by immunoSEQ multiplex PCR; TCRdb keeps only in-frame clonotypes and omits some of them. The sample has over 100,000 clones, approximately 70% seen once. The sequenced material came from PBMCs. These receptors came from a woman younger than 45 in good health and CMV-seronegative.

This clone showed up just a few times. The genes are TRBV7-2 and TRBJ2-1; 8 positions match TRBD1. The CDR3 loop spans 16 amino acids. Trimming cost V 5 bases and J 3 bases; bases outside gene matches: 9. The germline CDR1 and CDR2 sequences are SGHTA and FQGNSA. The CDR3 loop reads CASSPIGTGGYNEQFF. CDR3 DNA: TGTGCCAGCAGCCCTATCGGTACAGGGGGCTACAATGAGCAGTTCTTC. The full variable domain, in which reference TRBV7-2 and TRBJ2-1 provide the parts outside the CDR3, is GAGVSQSPSNKVTEKGKDVELRCDPISGHTALYWYRQSLGQGLEFLIYFQGNSAPDKSGLPSDRFSAERTGGSVSTLTIQRTQQEDSAVYLCASSPIGTGGYNEQFFGPGTRLTVL.

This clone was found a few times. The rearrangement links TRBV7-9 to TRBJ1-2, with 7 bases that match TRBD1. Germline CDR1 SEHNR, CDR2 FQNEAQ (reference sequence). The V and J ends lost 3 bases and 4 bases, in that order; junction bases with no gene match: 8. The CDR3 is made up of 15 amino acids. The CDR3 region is CASSLRDSPSYGYTF. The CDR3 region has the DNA TGTGCCAGCAGCTTGAGGGACAGTCCCTCCTATGGCTACACCTTC. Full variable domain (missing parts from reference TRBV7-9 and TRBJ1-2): DTGVSQNPRHKITKRGQNVTFRCDPISEHNRLYWYRQTLGQGPEFLTYFQNEAQLEKSRLLSDRFSAERPKGSFSTLEIQRTEQGDSAMYLCASSLRDSPSYGYTFGSGTRLTVV.

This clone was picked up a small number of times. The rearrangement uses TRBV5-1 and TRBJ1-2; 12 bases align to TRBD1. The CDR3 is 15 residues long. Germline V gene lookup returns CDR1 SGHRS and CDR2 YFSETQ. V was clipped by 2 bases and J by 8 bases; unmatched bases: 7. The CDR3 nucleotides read TGCGCCAGCAGCTTACCCGGGACAGGGGGCGCGGGCTACACCTTC. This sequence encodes CASSLPGTGGAGYTF.

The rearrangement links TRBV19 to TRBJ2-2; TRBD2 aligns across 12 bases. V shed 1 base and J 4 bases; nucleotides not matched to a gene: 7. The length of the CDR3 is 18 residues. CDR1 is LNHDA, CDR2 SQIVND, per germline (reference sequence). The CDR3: CASSIGLAGGHFTGELFF. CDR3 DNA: TGTGCCAGTAGTATAGGGCTAGCGGGGGGGCACTTCACCGGGGAGCTGTTTTTT.

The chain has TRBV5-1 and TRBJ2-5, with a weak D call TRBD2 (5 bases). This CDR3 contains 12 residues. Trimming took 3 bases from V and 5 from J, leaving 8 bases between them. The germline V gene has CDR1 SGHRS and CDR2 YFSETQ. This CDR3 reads CASSSGVETQYF. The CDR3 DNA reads TGCGCCAGCAGCTCCGGGGTGGAGACCCAGTACTTC.

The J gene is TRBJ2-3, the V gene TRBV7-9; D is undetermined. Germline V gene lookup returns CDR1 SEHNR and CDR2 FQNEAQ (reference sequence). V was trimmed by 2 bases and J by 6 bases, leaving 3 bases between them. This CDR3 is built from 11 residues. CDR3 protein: CASSLLDTQYF. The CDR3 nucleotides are TGTGCCAGCAGCTTACTTGATACGCAGTATTTT.

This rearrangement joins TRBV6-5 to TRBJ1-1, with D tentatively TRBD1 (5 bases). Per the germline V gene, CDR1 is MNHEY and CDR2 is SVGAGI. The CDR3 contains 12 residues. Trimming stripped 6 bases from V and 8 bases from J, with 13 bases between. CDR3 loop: CASSSGPAEAFF. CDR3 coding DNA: TGTGCCAGCAGCTCAGGGCCAGCCGAAGCTTTCTTT.

CDR3 coding DNA: TGTGCCAGCTCACTTAGGACAGGGCACTATGGCTACACCTTC. Its protein product is CASSLRTGHYGYTF. The rearrangement links TRBV18 to TRBJ1-2, with 8 bases fitting TRBD1. Germline values: CDR1 KGHSH, CDR2 LQKENI. The CDR3 extends over 14 amino acids. The V segment lost 4 bases and the J segment 3 bases; nucleotides outside the gene matches: 4. Filled out from reference TRBV18 and TRBJ1-2, the complete variable domain reads NAGVMQNPRHLVRRRGQEARLRCSPMKGHSHVYWYRQLPEEGLKFMVYLQKENIIDESGMPKERFSAEFPKEGPSILRIQQVVRGDSAAYFCASSLRTGHYGYTFGSGTRLTVV.

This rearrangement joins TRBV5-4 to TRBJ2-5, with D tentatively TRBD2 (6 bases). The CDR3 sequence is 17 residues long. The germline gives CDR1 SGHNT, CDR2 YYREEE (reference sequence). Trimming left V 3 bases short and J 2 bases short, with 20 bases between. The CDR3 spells CASSWGGGGRGQETQYF. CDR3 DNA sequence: TGTGCCAGCAGCTGGGGTGGTGGTGGGCGGGGACAAGAGACCCAGTACTTC. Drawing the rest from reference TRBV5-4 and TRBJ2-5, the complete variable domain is ETGVTQSPTHLIKTRGQQVTLRCSSQSGHNTVSWYQQALGQGPQFIFQYYREEENGRGNFPPRFSGLQFPNYSSELNVNALELDDSALYLCASSWGGGGRGQETQYFGPGTRLLVL.

The CDR3 region has the DNA TGTGCCAGCAGTGCCGGAACAGGGGCAGGTGGCTACACCTTC. Its protein is CASSAGTGAGGYTF. This chain connects TRBV6-1 to TRBJ1-2; 7 bases align to TRBD1. The CDR3 contains 14 residues. The junction had 9 bases not matched to a gene; V was cut back by 4 bases and J by 7 bases. Germline-derived CDR1 and CDR2 are MNHNS and SASEGT.

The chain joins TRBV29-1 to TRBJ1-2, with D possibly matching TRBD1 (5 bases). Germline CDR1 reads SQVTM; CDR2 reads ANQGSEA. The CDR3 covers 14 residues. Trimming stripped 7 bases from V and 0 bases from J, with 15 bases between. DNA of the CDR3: TGCAGCGCCTCCCCGGGGGGGGCTAACTATGGCTACACCTTC. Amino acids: CSASPGGANYGYTF.

Written as DNA, the CDR3 is TGTGCCAGCAGCATCCGACTAGCGGGGCTGAATGAGCAGTTCTTC. It specifies CASSIRLAGLNEQFF. The chain links TRBV7-3 to TRBJ2-1, with 11 positions matching TRBD2. This CDR3 spans 15 amino acids. The V gene's germline CDR1 is SGHTA and CDR2 FQGTGA. V lost 5 bases to trimming and J lost 7 bases; unmatched junction nucleotides: 7. Combining the CDR3 with reference TRBV7-3 and TRBJ2-1 gives the whole variable domain GAGVSQTPSNKVTEKGKYVELRCDPISGHTALYWYRQSLGQGPEFLIYFQGTGAADDSGLPNDRFFAVRPEGSVSTLKIQRTERGDSAVYLCASSIRLAGLNEQFFGPGTRLTVL.

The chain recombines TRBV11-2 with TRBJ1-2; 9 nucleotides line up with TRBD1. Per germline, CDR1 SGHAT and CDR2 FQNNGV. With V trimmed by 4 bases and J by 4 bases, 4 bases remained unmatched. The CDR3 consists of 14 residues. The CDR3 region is CASSSRTGAYGYTF. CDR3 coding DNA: TGTGCCAGCAGCTCCCGGACAGGGGCCTATGGCTACACCTTC.

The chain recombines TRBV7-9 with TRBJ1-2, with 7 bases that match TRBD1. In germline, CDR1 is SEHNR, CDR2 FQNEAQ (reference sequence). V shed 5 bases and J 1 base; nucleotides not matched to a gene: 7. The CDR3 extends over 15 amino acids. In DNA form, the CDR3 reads TGTGCCAGCAGCCCCTGGACAGGCGATAACTATGGCTACACCTTC. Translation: CASSPWTGDNYGYTF. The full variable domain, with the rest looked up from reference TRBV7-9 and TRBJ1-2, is DTGVSQNPRHKITKRGQNVTFRCDPISEHNRLYWYRQTLGQGPEFLTYFQNEAQLEKSRLLSDRFSAERPKGSFSTLEIQRTEQGDSAMYLCASSPWTGDNYGYTFGSGTRLTVV.

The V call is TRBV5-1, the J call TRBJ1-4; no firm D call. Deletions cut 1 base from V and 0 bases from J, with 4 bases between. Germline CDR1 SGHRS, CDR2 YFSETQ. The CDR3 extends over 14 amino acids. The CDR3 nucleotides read TGCGCCAGCAGCTTGACAGCAACTAATGAAAAACTGTTTTTT. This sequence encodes CASSLTATNEKLFF.

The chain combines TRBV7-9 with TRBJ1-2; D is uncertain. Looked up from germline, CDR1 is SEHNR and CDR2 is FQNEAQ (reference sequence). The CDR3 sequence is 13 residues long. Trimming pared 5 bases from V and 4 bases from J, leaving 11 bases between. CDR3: CASSRQAAYGYTF. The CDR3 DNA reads TGTGCCAGCAGCCGACAAGCTGCCTATGGCTACACCTTC.

The CDR3: CRGGQGAGEAFF. For the CDR3, the DNA is TGCAGAGGGGGACAGGGGGCTGGTGAAGCTTTCTTT. The gene calls are TRBV29-1 and TRBJ1-1, with 12 bases identical to TRBD1. CDR3 length: 12 residues. In germline, CDR1 is SQVTM, CDR2 ANQGSEA.

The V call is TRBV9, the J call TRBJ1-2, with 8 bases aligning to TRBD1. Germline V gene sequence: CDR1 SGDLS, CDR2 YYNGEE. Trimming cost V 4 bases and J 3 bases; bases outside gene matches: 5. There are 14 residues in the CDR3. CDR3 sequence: CASSPSTGDYGYTF. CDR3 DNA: TGTGCCAGCAGCCCATCGACAGGGGACTATGGCTACACCTTC.

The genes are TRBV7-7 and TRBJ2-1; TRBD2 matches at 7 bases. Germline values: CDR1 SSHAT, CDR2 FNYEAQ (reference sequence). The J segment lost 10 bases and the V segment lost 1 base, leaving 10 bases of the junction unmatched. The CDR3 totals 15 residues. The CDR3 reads CASSLEAGAEGEQFF. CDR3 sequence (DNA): TGTGCCAGCAGCTTAGAGGCGGGAGCTGAGGGAGAGCAGTTCTTC.

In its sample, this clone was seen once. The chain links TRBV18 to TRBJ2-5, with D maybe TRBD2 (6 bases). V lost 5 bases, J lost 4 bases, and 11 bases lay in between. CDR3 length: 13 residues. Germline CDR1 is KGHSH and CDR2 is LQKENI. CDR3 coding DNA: TGTGCCAGCTCAGGCCGGGGAGGAGAGACCCAGTACTTC. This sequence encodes CASSGRGGETQYF.

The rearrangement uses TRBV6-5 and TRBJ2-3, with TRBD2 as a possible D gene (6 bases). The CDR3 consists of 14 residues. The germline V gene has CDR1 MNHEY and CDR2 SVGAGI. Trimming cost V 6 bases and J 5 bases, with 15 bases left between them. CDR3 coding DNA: TGTGCCAGCAGCTCTCAGACTAGTCGAGATACGCAGTATTTT. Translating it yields CASSSQTSRDTQYF.

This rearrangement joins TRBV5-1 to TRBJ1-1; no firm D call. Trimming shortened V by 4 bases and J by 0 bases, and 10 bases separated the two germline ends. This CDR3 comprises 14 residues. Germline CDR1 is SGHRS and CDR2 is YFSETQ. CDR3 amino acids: CASSRGVMNTEAFF. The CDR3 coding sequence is TGCGCCAGCAGCCGGGGAGTTATGAACACTGAAGCTTTCTTT. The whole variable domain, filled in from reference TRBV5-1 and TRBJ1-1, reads KAGVTQTPRYLIKTRGQQVTLSCSPISGHRSVSWYQQTPGQGLQFLFEYFSETQRNKGNFPGRFSGRQFSNSRSEMNVSTLELGDSALYLCASSRGVMNTEAFFGQGTRLTVV.

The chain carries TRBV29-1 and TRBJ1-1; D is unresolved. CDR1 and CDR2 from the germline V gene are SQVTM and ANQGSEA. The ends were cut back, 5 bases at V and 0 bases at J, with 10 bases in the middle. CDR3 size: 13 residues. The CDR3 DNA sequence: TGCAGCGTTCGAGGTGGGTTGAACACTGAAGCTTTCTTT. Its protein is CSVRGGLNTEAFF.

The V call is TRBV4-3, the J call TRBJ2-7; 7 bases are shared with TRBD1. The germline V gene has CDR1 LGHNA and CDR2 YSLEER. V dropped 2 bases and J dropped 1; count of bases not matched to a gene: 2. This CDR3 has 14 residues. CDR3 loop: CASSQQGESYEQYF. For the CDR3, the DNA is TGCGCCAGCAGCCAACAGGGGGAATCCTACGAGCAGTACTTC.

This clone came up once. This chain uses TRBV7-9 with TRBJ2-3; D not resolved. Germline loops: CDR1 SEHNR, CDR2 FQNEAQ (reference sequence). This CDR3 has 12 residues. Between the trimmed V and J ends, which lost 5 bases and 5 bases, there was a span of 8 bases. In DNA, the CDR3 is TGTGCCAGCAGCCCCCCCGGAGATACGCAGTATTTT. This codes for CASSPPGDTQYF.

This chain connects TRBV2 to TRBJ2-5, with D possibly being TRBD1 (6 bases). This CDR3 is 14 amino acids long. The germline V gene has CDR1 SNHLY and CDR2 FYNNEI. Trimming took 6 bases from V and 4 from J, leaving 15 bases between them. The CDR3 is CASSQTGIGETQYF. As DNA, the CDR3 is TGTGCCAGCAGCCAGACAGGAATAGGAGAGACCCAGTACTTC.

CDR3 region: CACTITSGEGYEQYF. The CDR3 DNA reads TGTGCCTGTACGATAACTAGCGGGGAGGGCTACGAGCAGTACTTC. The chain has TRBV30 and TRBJ2-5; 10 bases align to TRBD2. The J call could be wrong; TRBJ2-7 is a better fit for the DNA end. The CDR3 loop spans 15 amino acids. Germline V gene data show CDR1 as GTSNPN and CDR2 as SVGIG (reference sequence).

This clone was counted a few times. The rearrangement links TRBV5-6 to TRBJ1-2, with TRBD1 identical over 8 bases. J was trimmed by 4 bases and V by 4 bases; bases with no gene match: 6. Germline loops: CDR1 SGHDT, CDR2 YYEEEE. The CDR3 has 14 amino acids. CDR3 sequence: CASSRTGMLYGYTF. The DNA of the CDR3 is TGTGCCAGCAGCCGGACAGGGATGCTCTATGGCTACACCTTC.

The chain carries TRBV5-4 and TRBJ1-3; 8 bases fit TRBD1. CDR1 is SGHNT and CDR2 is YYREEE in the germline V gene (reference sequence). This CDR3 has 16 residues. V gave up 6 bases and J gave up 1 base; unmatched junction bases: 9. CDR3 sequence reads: CASTTGQGGSGNTIYF. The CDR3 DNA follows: TGTGCCAGCACAACCGGACAGGGAGGTTCTGGAAACACCATATATTTT.

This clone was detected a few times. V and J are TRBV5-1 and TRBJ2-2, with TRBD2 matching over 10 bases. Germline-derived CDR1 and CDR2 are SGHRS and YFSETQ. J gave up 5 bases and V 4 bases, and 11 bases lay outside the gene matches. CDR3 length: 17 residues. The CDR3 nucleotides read TGCGCCAGCAGCCTGCTTCGGGGACTAGCGCTTACCGGGGAGCTGTTTTTT. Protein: CASSLLRGLALTGELFF.

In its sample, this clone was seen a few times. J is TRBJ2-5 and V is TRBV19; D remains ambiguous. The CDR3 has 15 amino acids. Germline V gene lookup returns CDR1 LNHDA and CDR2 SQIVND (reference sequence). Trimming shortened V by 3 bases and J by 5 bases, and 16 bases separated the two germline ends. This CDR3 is CASSITHLSVETQYF. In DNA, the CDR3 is TGTGCCAGTAGTATTACCCACCTGAGCGTTGAGACCCAGTACTTC.

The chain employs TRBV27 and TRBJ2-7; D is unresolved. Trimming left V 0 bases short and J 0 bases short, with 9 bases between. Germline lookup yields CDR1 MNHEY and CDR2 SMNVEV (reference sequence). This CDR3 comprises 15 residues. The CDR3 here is CASSLSRFYSYEQYF. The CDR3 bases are TGTGCCAGCAGTTTATCCCGATTCTACTCCTACGAGCAGTACTTC.